This T cell receptor (beta chain) derives from a study of CD8 T cells in ankylosing spondylitis. The study's findings and limits: Enrichment of disease-linked clones was reportedly significant in matched ankylosing spondylitis synovial fluid.

V lost 4 bases to trimming and J lost 9 bases, with 7 bases between them. Germline V gene sequence: CDR1 LNHNV, CDR2 YYDKDF (reference sequence). This CDR3 comprises 11 residues. With respect to this clonotype: Its antigen remains unidentified.

TCRdb reprocessed the 5' RACE reads via MiXCR and lists one record per CDR3 protein. The sample yields a few hundred thousand distinct CDR3 sequences, 20% seen once. Sequencing was performed on blood, either unsorted or a sorted T cell fraction (not recorded which). The clonotype was recovered from a male donor with ankylosing spondylitis or in good health (not recorded which). The chain has TRBV15 and TRBJ2-1; D remains unclear. The CDR3 bases are TGTGCCACCAGCAAGGGAATTGAGCAGTTCTTC. This sequence encodes CATSKGIEQFF.